This T cell receptor beta chain emerged from a study of blood T cell repertoires in COVID-19. About the research overall: T cells, B-cell-depleted T cells, or PBMCs supplied cDNA or gDNA.

Assay: immunoSEQ multiplex PCR; the TCRdb copy retains only in-frame clones and omits some. Among roughly 170,000 clones listed, just under 85% were seen once. The length of the CDR3 is 13 residues. Unmatched junction bases numbered 5, after V lost 6 bases and J lost 9 bases. The chain joins TRBV12-3 or TRBV12-4 to TRBJ1-3; 10 bases are a match to TRBD1. Sequenced input: peripheral blood. The receptor's source is a man between 40 and 49 years old who had recovered from COVID-19. The CDR3 loop reads CASSGTGVGTIYF. As DNA, the CDR3 is TGTGCCAGCAGCGGGACAGGGGTTGGCACCATATATTTT.